The clone carrying this T cell receptor (beta chain) was found once. The antigen remains unidentified. The record originates from a study of T cell responses to AZD1222 COVID-19 vaccine. Study results and caveats: Increases in Spike-specific TCR breadth and depth were seen after two AZD1222 doses.

Sequencing was performed with immunoSEQ multiplex PCR; in TCRdb, only in-frame clones are kept and a portion is missing. This table has 75,000 to 90,000 clones, 80% to 90% appearing once. This sample comprised peripheral blood, obtained on day 0 of AZD1222 vaccination. This sequence was found in an adult in good health.

The CDR3 coding sequence is TGTGCCAGCAGCCCCCTACGAGGGCTCTCCTACGAGCAGTACTTC. Protein product: CASSPLRGLSYEQYF. The rearrangement uses TRBV6-2 or TRBV6-3 and TRBJ2-7; a weak D match, TRBD2 (5 bases). Germline CDR1 and CDR2: MNHEY and SVGEGT. Trimming took 6 bases from V and 0 from J, leaving 15 bases between them. The CDR3 consists of 15 residues.